This entry concerns a single T cell receptor (beta chain). This clonotype has a count of ten or more. No cognate antigen has been identified for it. Per-base quality was not reported, and no clone a single base away is much larger than it. This specimen comes from a study of CD8 T cells in ankylosing spondylitis (dated by TCRdb to between 2016 and 2019). For the wider study: To find TCR variants linked to disease, the study profiled T cell receptor beta repertoires in ankylosing spondylitis patients and healthy donors. Peripheral blood samples were taken, and synovial fluid was additionally collected from ankylosing spondylitis patients. The full study cohort was made up of under 30 ankylosing spondylitis patients and around 100 healthy donors.

Sequenced on an Illumina HiSeq 2500. Quantitative 5'-RACE with molecular barcodes was the method used to prepare the TCR beta libraries. As for how the authors treated the data: Disease-linked TCR variants were identified with a new computational method built on a probabilistic model of VDJ rearrangement. The raw public reads went through TCRdb reprocessing: fastp at Q25, MiXCR clone calling, in-frame beta chains kept. Each CDR3 protein gets just one entry, which takes the most common genes and DNA from the rows behind it. Here the V and J calls rest on TCRdb's processing, not on the authors' analysis. A total of fewer than 250,000 distinct CDR3 sequences appear in this sample, under 12% of them only once. 2.6% of the sample lies in the top ten. What the work shows at the level of the full study, not this receptor alone: In peripheral blood, the disease-linked clones were found at relatively low frequencies and had a CD8+ phenotype. A TCR beta motif made up of roughly eight highly homologous amino acid variants appeared to be characteristic of blood from ankylosing spondylitis patients. According to the report, matched synovial fluid samples from ankylosing spondylitis patients were significantly enriched for the disease-linked clones. Some TCR beta motif variants had previously been reported in synovial fluid and blood of reactive arthritis patients, which suggested common disease-initiation mechanisms.

The germline V gene gives CDR1 as SGHTA and CDR2 as FQGNSA. V loses 5 bases of germline sequence and J loses 2 bases, and the interval between the two ends is 12 bases. The CDR3 holds 14 amino acids from the cysteine to the phenylalanine. The kept DNA is CDR3 alone, 42 bases in frame from the first base. The sequenced sample was blood, either unsorted or a sorted T cell fraction (not recorded which). The sequence links TRBV7-2 to TRBJ1-2; a weak D assignment points to TRBD1 (5 bases agree). The TCR comes from a male donor with ankylosing spondylitis or in good health (not recorded which). The DNA sequence is TGTGCCAGCAGCCTCCAAGACAGAAACTATGGCTACACCTTC. Its product reads: CASSLQDRNYGYTF.